The present T cell receptor beta chain was sequenced within a study of blood T cells in healthy people across ages. It was 8 to 10 milliliters of peripheral blood that were drawn from each donor. The CDR3 is 15 amino acids. Losses at the gene ends were 4 bases for V and 13 bases for J; bases not matched to a gene: 16. Next came a second PCR, run for 7 to 11 cycles, which used a sample-barcoded 5' primer along with a J-beta primer mix. No fewer than 3 million CDR3-containing paired-end reads came from each sample. A single record per CDR3 protein comes from TCRdb applying MiXCR to the 5' RACE reads. The profile covers about 940,000 distinct CDR3 sequences, with about 48% appearing a single time and around 15% taken by the ten largest. Notes on this clonotype: Its target is unknown.

Findings of the study overall: Leaving the PBMCs unsorted stopped any conclusive comparison of naive versus antigen-experienced cells. Versus aged donors, long-lived donors had higher diversity and more naive CD4+ cells.

The gene calls are TRBV12-3 or TRBV12-4 and TRBJ2-1; TRBD2 agrees at 7 bases. Input material: blood. This TCR was sampled from a young man in good health. CDR3 in amino acids: CASSSSGGSYNAQFF. The CDR3 DNA is TGTGCCAGCAGTTCTAGCGGTGGCTCCTACAATGCACAGTTCTTC.